This TCR beta chain was documented in a study of blood T cell repertoires in COVID-19. On the study more broadly: The analysed material was cDNA or gDNA that came from T cells, B-cell-depleted T cells, or PBMCs.

Per germline, CDR1 SGHTA and CDR2 FQGTGA. Trimming took 5 bases from V and 4 from J, leaving 12 bases between them. The CDR3 spans 13 residues. Measured with immunoSEQ multiplex PCR; TCRdb has only the in-frame clones, and not every one. The data show about 83,000 clones, 86% seen once. This clone is labeled as medium-sized. What was sequenced was peripheral blood. V usage is TRBV7-3 and J usage is TRBJ2-7; no clear D. The receptor's source is a man aged 50 to 60 with active COVID-19. CDR3 in DNA: TGTGCCAGCAGCCCAGATCCGTCGTACGAGCAGTACTTC. It codes for CASSPDPSYEQYF.